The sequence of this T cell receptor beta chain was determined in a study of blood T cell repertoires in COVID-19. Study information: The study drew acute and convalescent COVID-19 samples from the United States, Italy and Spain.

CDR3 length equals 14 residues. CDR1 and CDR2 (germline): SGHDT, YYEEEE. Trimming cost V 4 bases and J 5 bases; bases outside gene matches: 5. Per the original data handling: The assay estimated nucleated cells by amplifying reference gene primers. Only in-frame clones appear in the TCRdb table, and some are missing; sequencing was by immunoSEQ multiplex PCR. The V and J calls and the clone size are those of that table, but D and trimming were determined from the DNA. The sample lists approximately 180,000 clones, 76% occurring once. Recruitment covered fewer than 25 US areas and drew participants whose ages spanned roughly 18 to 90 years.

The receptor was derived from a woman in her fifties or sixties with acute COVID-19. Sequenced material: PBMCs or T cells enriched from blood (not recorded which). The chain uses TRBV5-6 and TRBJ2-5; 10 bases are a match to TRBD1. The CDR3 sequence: CASSRQGALETQYF. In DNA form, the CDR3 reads TGTGCCAGCAGCCGACAGGGGGCTTTGGAGACCCAGTACTTC.